Below are 25 T cell receptor beta chains sequenced from a single sample in a study of Graves' ophthalmopathy and Graves' hyperthyroidism. Amplifying from RNA transcripts, the study obtained TCR beta CDR3 regions. The first round was an RT-PCR with HTBI primers, and the second round was a multiplex PCR. MiXCR, run by TCRdb on the multiplex PCR reads, gives a single entry per CDR3 protein. The sample includes 300,000 to 500,000 distinct CDR3 sequences, less than 20% seen only once; the top ten take roughly 7%. The sequenced sample consisted of peripheral blood. The receptors shown here come from a woman aged 18-35 years with stable Graves' hyperthyroidism.

The chain combines TRBV12-5 with TRBJ1-3; perhaps TRBD1 as D (5 bases). The CDR3 has 14 residues. Looked up from germline, CDR1 is LGHNT and CDR2 is FRNRAP. The V end was cut by 6 bases, the J end by 4 bases, with 13 bases between. CDR3 sequence reads: CASGFGAVGNTIYF. CDR3 bases: TGTGCTAGTGGCTTCGGGGCCGTCGGAAACACCATATATTTT.

There are many counts of this clonotype. The chain has TRBV6-5 and TRBJ1-1, with a possible D match to TRBD1 (5 bases). The CDR3 covers 13 residues. V was shortened by 6 bases and J by 3 bases, with 11 bases between the two germline ends. CDR1 is MNHEY, CDR2 SVGAGI, per germline. CDR3 amino acids: CASRLGGYTEAFF. The CDR3 coding sequence is TGTGCCAGCAGATTGGGGGGGTACACTGAAGCTTTCTTT.

Notes on this clonotype: An end of the junction differs from the germline gene, which may be a read error. The chain joins TRBV4-1 to TRBJ2-4, with D maybe TRBD2 (6 bases). The germline V gene encodes CDR1 MGHRA and CDR2 YSYEKL. CDR3 length equals 17 residues. CDR3 residues: CASSPRLGGIAKNIKYF. CDR3 nucleotides: TGCGCCAGCAGCCCTCGGTTGGGGGGAATAGCCAAAAACATTAAGTACTTC.

At least ten counts were recorded for this clonotype. This sequence joins TRBV27 and TRBJ1-5; D uncertain. The V end was cut by 3 bases, the J end by 2 bases, with 11 bases between. The V gene's germline CDR1 is MNHEY and CDR2 SMNVEV (reference sequence). This CDR3 spans 15 amino acids. Here the CDR3 DNA reads TGTGCCAGCAGTTTCGAGGGTTTTCGCAATCAGCCCCAGCATTTT. This encodes CASSFEGFRNQPQHF.

This clonotype was counted ten times or more. The chain links TRBV6-2 or TRBV6-3 to TRBJ1-5, with D unresolved. The CDR3 loop spans 13 amino acids. The germline gives CDR1 MNHEY, CDR2 SVGEGT. Trimming removed 6 bases at V and 4 bases at J, with 10 bases between. CDR3 sequence (DNA): TGTGCCAGCAGCCTTTTTGGTAATCAGCCCCAGCATTTT. Residues: CASSLFGNQPQHF.

The sample holds a few counts of this clonotype. The J gene is TRBJ1-1, the V gene TRBV7-9; weak D call: TRBD1 (6 bases). Germline assignment: CDR1 SEHNR and CDR2 FQNEAQ (reference sequence). The CDR3 is made up of 15 amino acids. The V end was cut by 3 bases, the J end by 5 bases, with 16 bases between. CDR3 sequence reads: CASSLGRGAKTEAFF. The CDR3 region has the DNA TGTGCCAGCAGCTTGGGGCGGGGGGCAAAAACTGAAGCTTTCTTT.

The chain has TRBV7-8 and TRBJ1-6; 9 bases are a match to TRBD1. J was trimmed by 6 bases and V by 5 bases; bases with no gene match: 8. In germline, CDR1 is SGHVS, CDR2 FQNEAQ. There are 16 residues in the CDR3. The CDR3 loop reads CASSRRGQGGNSPLHF. The CDR3 DNA sequence: TGTGCCAGCAGCCGTCGGGGACAGGGTGGTAATTCACCCCTCCACTTT.

Many counts were recorded for this clonotype. The chain has TRBV27 and TRBJ2-2, with TRBD1 matching 10 bases. Germline CDR1 is MNHEY and CDR2 is SMNVEV (reference sequence). V lost 5 bases to trimming and J lost 6 bases; unmatched junction nucleotides: 6. The CDR3 covers 15 residues. As DNA, the CDR3 is TGTGCCAGCAGTCTCCGGACAGGGGGGGCCGGGGAGCTGTTTTTT. It translates to CASSLRTGGAGELFF.

There are a few counts of this clonotype. The CDR3 coding sequence is TGTGCCAGCAGCTTAGAAACAGGGGGCATCCTCGAGCAGTACTTC. Its protein is CASSLETGGILEQYF. The chain uses TRBV7-8 and TRBJ2-7; 9 bases match TRBD1. The junction had 7 bases not matched to a gene; V was cut back by 1 base and J by 6 bases. The germline V gene encodes CDR1 SGHVS and CDR2 FQNEAQ. The CDR3 length is 15 residues. The complete variable domain, with remaining parts taken from reference TRBV7-8 and TRBJ2-7, reads GAGVSQSPRYKVAKRGQDVALRCDPISGHVSLFWYQQALGQGPEFLTYFQNEAQLDKSGLPSDRFFAERPEGSVSTLKIQRTQQEDSAVYLCASSLETGGILEQYFGPGTRLTVT.

This clonotype was picked up many times. The J gene is TRBJ2-7, the V gene TRBV12-3 or TRBV12-4; TRBD2 aligns across 10 bases. The CDR3 length is 15 residues. V trimming: 5 bases; J trimming: 8 bases; junction bases outside the gene matches: 12. CDR3 sequence: CASSPTSGVRLKQYF. CDR3 nucleotide sequence: TGTGCCAGCAGTCCCACTAGCGGGGTACGTTTGAAGCAGTACTTC.

This clonotype was recorded many times. This chain connects TRBV11-2 to TRBJ1-1, with D perhaps matching TRBD1 (6 bases). This CDR3 spans 16 amino acids. The V and J ends lost 3 bases and 5 bases respectively, with 19 bases between them. Germline CDR1 SGHAT, CDR2 FQNNGV. CDR3 DNA sequence: TGTGCCAGCAGCTTGTTTACCACAGGGCCGTTAACTGAAGCTTTCTTT. Protein sequence: CASSLFTTGPLTEAFF.

This clonotype appeared many times. The CDR3 sequence is CASSSTGHTEAFF. The DNA of the CDR3 is TGCGCCAGCAGCTCGACAGGGCACACTGAAGCTTTCTTT. V and J are TRBV5-1 and TRBJ1-1, with 7 positions matching TRBD1. The CDR3 length is 13 residues. Germline V lookup: CDR1 SGHRS, CDR2 YFSETQ. V was pared by 3 bases and J by 3 bases, with 2 bases of the junction left unmatched. Using reference TRBV5-1 and TRBJ1-1 for the parts outside the CDR3, the full variable domain is KAGVTQTPRYLIKTRGQQVTLSCSPISGHRSVSWYQQTPGQGLQFLFEYFSETQRNKGNFPGRFSGRQFSNSRSEMNVSTLELGDSALYLCASSSTGHTEAFFGQGTRLTVV.

The chain is built from TRBV7-9 and TRBJ2-2, with D perhaps TRBD1 (6 bases). CDR1 and CDR2 (germline): SEHNR, FQNEAQ (reference sequence). CDR3 length equals 13 residues. Trimming removed 5 bases at V and 7 bases at J, with 11 bases between. The CDR3 loop is CASSVQGGGELFF. Written as DNA, the CDR3 is TGTGCCAGCAGCGTACAGGGTGGCGGGGAGCTGTTTTTT.

This clonotype has ten or more counts. The chain combines TRBV3-1 with TRBJ2-4; unclear D gene. CDR3 size: 11 residues. Germline V gene sequence: CDR1 LGHDT, CDR2 YNNKEL (reference sequence). V dropped 4 bases and J dropped 6 bases, with 4 bases sitting between them. The CDR3 nucleotides read TGTGCCAGCAGCCGAGGAAACATTCAGTACTTC. Its translation is CASSRGNIQYF.

This clonotype showed up many times. The rearrangement joins TRBV5-5 to TRBJ2-2, with TRBD1 as a possible D gene (6 bases). Germline V gives CDR1 SGHKS, CDR2 YYEKEE (reference sequence). This CDR3 contains 15 residues. With 2 bases removed from V and 3 bases from J, the gap between germline ends came to 11 bases. The CDR3 DNA is TGTGCCAGCAGCTTCCCCGGGACACACACCGGGGAGCTGTTTTTT. Amino acid sequence: CASSFPGTHTGELFF.

This clonotype was counted many times. This chain uses TRBV11-2 with TRBJ1-6; D is ambiguous. This CDR3 comprises 14 residues. Trimming took off 3 bases at V and 4 bases at J, with 7 bases between the two ends. The V gene's germline CDR1 is SGHAT and CDR2 FQNNGV. The CDR3 is CASSLIGYNSPLHF. The CDR3 DNA follows: TGTGCCAGCAGCTTGATTGGTTATAATTCACCCCTCCACTTT.

Ten or more counts support this clonotype. The rearrangement uses TRBV6-5 and TRBJ1-6; TRBD1 aligns across 8 bases. This CDR3 region has 15 residues. J lost 10 bases, V lost 0 bases, and 5 bases had no gene match. Germline V lookup: CDR1 MNHEY, CDR2 SVGAGI. In nucleotides, the CDR3 is TGTGCCAGCAGTTACTCGACAGGGGTTGGATCACCCCTCCACTTT. Protein sequence: CASSYSTGVGSPLHF.

Comments on this clonotype: The junction does not match germline at one end; this may be a read error. This rearrangement joins TRBV11-1 to TRBJ1-1, with TRBD1 matching 9 bases. The CDR3 extends over 16 amino acids. Germline CDR1 SGHAT, CDR2 FQDESV (reference sequence). The CDR3 nucleotides are TGTGCCAGCAGCCATTCCGGGACAGGGATGAACGCTGAAGCTTTCTTT. It codes for CASSHSGTGMNAEAFF.

The sample holds many counts of this clonotype. This chain uses TRBV20-1 with TRBJ2-5, with TRBD2 identical over 7 bases. There are 18 residues in the CDR3. V dropped 0 bases and J dropped 5; count of bases not matched to a gene: 18. Looked up from germline, CDR1 is DFQATT and CDR2 is SNEGSKA (reference sequence). Here the CDR3 reads CSARDPPGLSSGWETQYF. CDR3 bases: TGCAGTGCTAGAGATCCCCCAGGATTGAGTAGCGGGTGGGAGACCCAGTACTTC.

This clonotype has a count of ten or more. V and J are TRBV6-1 and TRBJ2-2; maybe TRBD2 (6 bases). Trimming left V 7 bases short and J 6 bases short, with 12 bases between. Per the germline V gene, CDR1 is MNHNS and CDR2 is SASEGT. The CDR3 consists of 13 residues. The CDR3 loop is CASKSTGAGELFF. The CDR3 bases are TGTGCCAGCAAGTCGACGGGGGCCGGGGAGCTGTTTTTT.

This clonotype was seen ten or more times. The CDR3 region is CASSFEGRNTGELFF. The DNA for the CDR3 is TGCGCCAGCAGCTTCGAAGGGCGGAACACCGGGGAGCTGTTTTTT. The J gene is TRBJ2-2, the V gene TRBV5-1; D is ambiguous. The V gene's germline CDR1 is SGHRS and CDR2 YFSETQ. V was pared by 2 bases and J by 1 base, with 9 bases between. The CDR3 sequence is 15 residues long.

This clonotype appeared many times. J is TRBJ2-2 and V is TRBV7-3; 8 positions agree with TRBD2. Germline V gives CDR1 SGHTA, CDR2 FQGTGA. This CDR3 has 17 residues. With 0 bases clipped from V and 4 bases from J, the junction kept 7 bases outside the gene matches. The CDR3: CASSLTGTSAATGELFF. The CDR3 coding sequence is TGTGCCAGCAGCTTAACCGGGACTAGTGCGGCCACCGGGGAGCTGTTTTTT.

This clonotype appeared many times. The chain recombines TRBV6-1 with TRBJ1-1; 8 bases align to TRBD1. The V segment lost 6 bases and the J segment 7 bases; nucleotides outside the gene matches: 7. The CDR3 length is 13 residues. CDR1 and CDR2 from the germline V gene are MNHNS and SASEGT. CDR3 sequence: CASSNRGVNEAFF. CDR3 nucleotide sequence: TGTGCCAGCAGCAACAGGGGGGTTAATGAAGCTTTCTTT.

This clonotype occurred many times. This sequence joins TRBV20-1 and TRBJ2-7; D is possibly TRBD1 (6 bases). This CDR3 contains 16 residues. Germline CDR1 DFQATT, CDR2 SNEGSKA (reference sequence). V was cut by 3 bases and J by 3 bases, with 21 bases left in between. This chain's CDR3 is CSASTLKQGNLYEQYF. DNA for the CDR3: TGCAGTGCTAGTACCCTTAAGCAGGGGAACCTCTACGAGCAGTACTTC.

In its sample, this clonotype was seen many times. CDR3 DNA: TGTGCCAGCATGAGGGACAACACCTACGAGCAGTACTTC. It specifies CASMRDNTYEQYF. The chain has TRBV6-1 and TRBJ2-7, with D possibly being TRBD1 (6 bases). The CDR3 extends over 13 amino acids. V was trimmed by 7 bases and J by 2 bases, leaving 12 bases between them. CDR1 is MNHNS and CDR2 is SASEGT in the germline V gene.